These 3 T cell receptor beta chains came from one sample sequenced in a study of T cells in Graves' hyperthyroidism and ophthalmopathy. RNA transcripts yielded amplified TCR beta CDR3 regions. In the first-round RT-PCR of the TCR CDR3, the HTBI primer set was used. TCRdb called the multiplex PCR reads again in MiXCR, with one record for every CDR3 protein. The sample contains under 450,000 distinct CDR3 sequences, around 14% of which appear only once. What was sequenced was blood. The origin of the receptors is a woman aged 18 to 35 with Graves' hyperthyroidism.

In this sample, this clonotype turned up a few times. The chain combines TRBV9 with TRBJ2-5, with TRBD2 identical over 9 bases. Germline CDR1 reads SGDLS; CDR2 reads YYNGEE. V was pared by 3 bases and J by 2 bases, with 8 bases of the junction left unmatched. The length of the CDR3 is 16 residues. CDR3 DNA sequence: TGTGCCAGCAGCGCTACCTCGGCGGGAGGGCAAGAGACCCAGTACTTC. Its translation: CASSATSAGGQETQYF. The full variable domain, rest sourced from reference TRBV9 and TRBJ2-5, is DSGVTQTPKHLITATGQRVTLRCSPRSGDLSVYWYQQSLDQGLQFLIQYYNGEERAKGNILERFSAQQFPDLHSELNLSSLELGDSALYFCASSATSAGGQETQYFGPGTRLLVL.

This clonotype was seen a handful of times. The gene calls are TRBV4-1 and TRBJ1-4; 11 positions agree with TRBD1. Germline V gene data show CDR1 as MGHRA and CDR2 as YSYEKL. The CDR3 loop spans 17 amino acids. The V gene end was trimmed by 5 bases and the J gene end by 4 bases; junction bases not matched to a gene: 9. CDR3: CASSSPGQGEYNEKLFF. In DNA form, the CDR3 reads TGCGCCAGCAGCTCCCCGGGACAGGGGGAATATAATGAAAAACTGTTTTTT.

At least ten counts were recorded for this clonotype. V usage is TRBV11-3 and J usage is TRBJ2-5, with 8 positions matching TRBD2. The CDR3 is made up of 14 amino acids. V was clipped by 5 bases and J by 3 bases; unmatched bases: 5. Germline CDR1 and CDR2: SGHNT and YENEEA. DNA for the CDR3: TGTGCCAGCAGCCGGGGGGGTCAGAAAGAGACCCAGTACTTC. Translated, it gives CASSRGGQKETQYF.